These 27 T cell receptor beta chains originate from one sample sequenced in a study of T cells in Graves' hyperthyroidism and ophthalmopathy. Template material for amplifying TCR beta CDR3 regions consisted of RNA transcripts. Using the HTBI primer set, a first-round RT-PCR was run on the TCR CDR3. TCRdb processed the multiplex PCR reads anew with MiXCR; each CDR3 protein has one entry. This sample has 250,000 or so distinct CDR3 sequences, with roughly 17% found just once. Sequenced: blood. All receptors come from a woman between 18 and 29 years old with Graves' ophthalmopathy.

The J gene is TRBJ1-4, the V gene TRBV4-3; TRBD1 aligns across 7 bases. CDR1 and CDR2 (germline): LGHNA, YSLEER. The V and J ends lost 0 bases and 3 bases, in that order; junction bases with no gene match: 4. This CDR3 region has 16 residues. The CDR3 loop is CASSQETGTANEKLFF. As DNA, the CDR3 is TGCGCCAGCAGCCAAGAGACCGGGACAGCTAATGAAAAACTGTTTTTT.

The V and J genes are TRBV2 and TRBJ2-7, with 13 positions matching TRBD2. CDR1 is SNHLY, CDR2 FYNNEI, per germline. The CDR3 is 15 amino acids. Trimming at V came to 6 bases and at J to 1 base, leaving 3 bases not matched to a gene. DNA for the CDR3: TGTGCCAGCAGCAGGACTAGCGGGGGATCCTACGAGCAGTACTTC. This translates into CASSRTSGGSYEQYF.

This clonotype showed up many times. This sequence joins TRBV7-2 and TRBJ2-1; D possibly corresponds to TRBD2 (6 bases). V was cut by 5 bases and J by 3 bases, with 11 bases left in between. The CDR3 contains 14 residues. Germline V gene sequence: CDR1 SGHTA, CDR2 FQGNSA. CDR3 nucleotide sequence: TGTGCCAGCAGCGTAGGGACTCTCTACAATGAGCAGTTCTTC. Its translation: CASSVGTLYNEQFF.

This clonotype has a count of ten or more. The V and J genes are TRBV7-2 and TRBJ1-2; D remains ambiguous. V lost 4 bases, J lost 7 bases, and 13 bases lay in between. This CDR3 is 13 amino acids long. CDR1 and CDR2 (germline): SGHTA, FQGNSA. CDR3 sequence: CASSSGPAGGYTF. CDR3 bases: TGTGCCAGCAGCTCCGGACCTGCGGGTGGCTACACCTTC.

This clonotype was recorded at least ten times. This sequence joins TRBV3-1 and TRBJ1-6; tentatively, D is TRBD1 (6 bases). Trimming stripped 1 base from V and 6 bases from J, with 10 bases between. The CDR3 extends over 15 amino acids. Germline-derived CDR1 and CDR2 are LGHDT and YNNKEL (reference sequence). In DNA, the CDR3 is TGTGCCAGCAGCCAAGTGCAGGGGAGTAATTCACCCCTCCACTTT. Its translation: CASSQVQGSNSPLHF.

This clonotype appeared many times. In DNA, the CDR3 is TGCGCCAGCAGCCCGGGACAAACCTACGAGCAGTACTTC. It is translated as CASSPGQTYEQYF. V usage is TRBV5-1 and J usage is TRBJ2-7, with D perhaps matching TRBD1 (6 bases). Germline CDR1 SGHRS, CDR2 YFSETQ. Trimming took 4 bases from V and 2 from J, leaving 10 bases between them. This CDR3 has 13 residues.

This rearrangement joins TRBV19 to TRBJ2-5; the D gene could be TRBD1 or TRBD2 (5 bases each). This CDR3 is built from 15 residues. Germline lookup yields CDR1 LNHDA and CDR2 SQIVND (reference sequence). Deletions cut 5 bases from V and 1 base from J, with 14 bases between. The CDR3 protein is CASSGGGVGQETQYF. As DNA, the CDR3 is TGTGCCAGTAGTGGGGGTGGGGTAGGCCAAGAGACCCAGTACTTC.

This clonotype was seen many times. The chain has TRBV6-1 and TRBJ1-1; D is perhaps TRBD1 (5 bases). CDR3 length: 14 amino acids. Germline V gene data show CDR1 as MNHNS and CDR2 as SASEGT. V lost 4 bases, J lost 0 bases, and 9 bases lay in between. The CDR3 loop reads CASSGGTVNTEAFF. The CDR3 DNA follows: TGTGCCAGCAGTGGGGGGACGGTGAACACTGAAGCTTTCTTT.

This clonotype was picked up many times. DNA for the CDR3: TGTGCCAGCAGCTTAGATCCAGGGGGCAGCTATGGCTACACCTTC. It encodes CASSLDPGGSYGYTF. V gene TRBV11-2 combines with J gene TRBJ1-2, with TRBD1 matching over 8 bases. This CDR3 is 15 amino acids long. Germline V CDR1 and CDR2: SGHAT, FQNNGV. V lost 0 bases and J lost 4; bases outside the gene matches: 4.

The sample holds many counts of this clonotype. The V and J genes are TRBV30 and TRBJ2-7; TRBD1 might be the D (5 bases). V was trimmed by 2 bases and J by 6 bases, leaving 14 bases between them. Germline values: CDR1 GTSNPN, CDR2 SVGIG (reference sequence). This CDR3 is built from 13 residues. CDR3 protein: CAWSITQGGEQYF. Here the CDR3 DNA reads TGTGCCTGGAGTATTACTCAGGGCGGCGAGCAGTACTTC.

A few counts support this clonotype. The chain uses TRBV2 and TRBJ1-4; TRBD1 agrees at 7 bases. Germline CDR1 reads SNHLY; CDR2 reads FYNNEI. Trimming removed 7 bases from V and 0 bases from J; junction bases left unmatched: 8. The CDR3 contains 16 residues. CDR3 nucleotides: TGTGCCAGCAAAAGGGACAGAACTGCAACTAATGAAAAACTGTTTTTT. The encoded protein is CASKRDRTATNEKLFF.

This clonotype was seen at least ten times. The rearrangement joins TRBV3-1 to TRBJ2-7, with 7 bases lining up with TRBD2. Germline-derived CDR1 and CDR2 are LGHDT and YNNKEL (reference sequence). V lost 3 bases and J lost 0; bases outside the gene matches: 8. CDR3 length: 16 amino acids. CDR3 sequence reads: CASSQGLAVSSYEQYF. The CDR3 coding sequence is TGTGCCAGCAGCCAGGGCCTAGCGGTGAGCTCCTACGAGCAGTACTTC.

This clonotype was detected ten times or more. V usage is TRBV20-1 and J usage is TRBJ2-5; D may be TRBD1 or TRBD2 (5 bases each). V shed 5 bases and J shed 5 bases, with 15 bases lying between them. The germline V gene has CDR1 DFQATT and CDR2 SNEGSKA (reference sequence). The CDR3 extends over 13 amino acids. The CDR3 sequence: CSASGATRETQYF. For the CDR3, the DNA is TGCAGTGCTTCCGGGGCCACGAGGGAGACCCAGTACTTC.

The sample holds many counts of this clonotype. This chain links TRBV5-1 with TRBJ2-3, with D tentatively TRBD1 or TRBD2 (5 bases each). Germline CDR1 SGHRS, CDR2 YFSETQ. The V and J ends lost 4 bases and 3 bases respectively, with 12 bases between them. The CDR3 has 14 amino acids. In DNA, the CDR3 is TGCGCCAGCAGCCGGGACCAATCAACAGATACGCAGTATTTT. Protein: CASSRDQSTDTQYF.

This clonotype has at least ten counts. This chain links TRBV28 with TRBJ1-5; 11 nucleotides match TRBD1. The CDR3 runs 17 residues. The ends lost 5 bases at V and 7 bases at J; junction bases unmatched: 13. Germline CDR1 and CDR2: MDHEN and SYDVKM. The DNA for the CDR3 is TGTGCCAGCAGTACGCCCGGGACAGGGGGAAGTCGGCAGCCCCAGCATTTT. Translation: CASSTPGTGGSRQPQHF.

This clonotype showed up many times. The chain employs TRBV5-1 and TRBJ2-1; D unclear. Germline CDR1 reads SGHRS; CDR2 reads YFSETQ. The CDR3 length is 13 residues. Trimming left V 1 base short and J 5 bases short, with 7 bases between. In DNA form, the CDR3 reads TGCGCCAGCAGCTTGACCAGCCACAATGAGCAGTTCTTC. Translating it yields CASSLTSHNEQFF.

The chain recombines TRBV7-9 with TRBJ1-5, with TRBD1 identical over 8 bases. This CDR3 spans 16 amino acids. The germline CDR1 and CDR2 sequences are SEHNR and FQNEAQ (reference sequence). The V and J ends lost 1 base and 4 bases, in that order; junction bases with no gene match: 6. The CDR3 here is CASSLVGQGGNQPQHF. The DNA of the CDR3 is TGTGCCAGCAGCTTAGTAGGACAGGGCGGTAATCAGCCCCAGCATTTT.

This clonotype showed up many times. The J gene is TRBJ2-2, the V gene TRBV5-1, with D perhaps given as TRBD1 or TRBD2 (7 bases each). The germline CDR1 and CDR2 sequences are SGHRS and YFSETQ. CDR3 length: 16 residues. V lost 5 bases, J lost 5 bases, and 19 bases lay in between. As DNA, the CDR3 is TGCGCCAGCAGTAAGACAGGGCGGGAGCGAACCGGGGAGCTGTTTTTT. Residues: CASSKTGRERTGELFF.

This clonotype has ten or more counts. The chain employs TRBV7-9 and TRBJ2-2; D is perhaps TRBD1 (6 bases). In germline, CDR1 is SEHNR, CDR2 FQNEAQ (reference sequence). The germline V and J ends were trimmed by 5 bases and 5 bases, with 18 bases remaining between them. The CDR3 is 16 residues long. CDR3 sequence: CASSLEGGVRTGELFF. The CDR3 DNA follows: TGTGCCAGCAGCCTCGAAGGGGGAGTGCGGACCGGGGAGCTGTTTTTT.

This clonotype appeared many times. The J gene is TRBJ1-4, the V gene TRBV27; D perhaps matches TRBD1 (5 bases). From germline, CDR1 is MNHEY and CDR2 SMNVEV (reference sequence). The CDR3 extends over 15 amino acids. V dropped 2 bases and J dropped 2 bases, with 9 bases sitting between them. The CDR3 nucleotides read TGTGCCAGCAGTTTAGTTGGGGGGACTAATGAAAAACTGTTTTTT. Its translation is CASSLVGGTNEKLFF.

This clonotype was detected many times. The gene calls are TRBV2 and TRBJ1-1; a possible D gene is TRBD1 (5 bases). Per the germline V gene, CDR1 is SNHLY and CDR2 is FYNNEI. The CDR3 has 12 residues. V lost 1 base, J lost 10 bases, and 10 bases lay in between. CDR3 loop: CASSEGAGRAFF. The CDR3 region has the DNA TGTGCCAGCAGTGAAGGGGCAGGGCGAGCTTTCTTT.

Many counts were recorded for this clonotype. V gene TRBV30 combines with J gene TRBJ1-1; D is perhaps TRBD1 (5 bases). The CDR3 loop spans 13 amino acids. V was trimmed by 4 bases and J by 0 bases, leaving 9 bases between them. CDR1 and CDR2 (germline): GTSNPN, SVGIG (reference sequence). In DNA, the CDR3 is TGTGCCTGGAACAGGATGATGAACACTGAAGCTTTCTTT. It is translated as CAWNRMMNTEAFF.

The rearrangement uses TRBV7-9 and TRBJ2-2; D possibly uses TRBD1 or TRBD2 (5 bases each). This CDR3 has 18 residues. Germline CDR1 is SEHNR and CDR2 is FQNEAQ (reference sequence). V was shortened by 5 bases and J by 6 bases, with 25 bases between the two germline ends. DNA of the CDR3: TGTGCCAGCAGCCCGGACGGGGCCGTAGTAAAGCGGTCCGGGGAGCTGTTTTTT. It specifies CASSPDGAVVKRSGELFF.

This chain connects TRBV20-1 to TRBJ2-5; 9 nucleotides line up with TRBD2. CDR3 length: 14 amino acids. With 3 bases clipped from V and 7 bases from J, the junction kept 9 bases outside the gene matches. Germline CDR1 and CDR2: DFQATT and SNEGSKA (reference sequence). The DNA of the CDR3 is TGCAGTGCTAGGATCCTAGCGGGGCTAGGGACCCAGTACTTC. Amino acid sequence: CSARILAGLGTQYF.

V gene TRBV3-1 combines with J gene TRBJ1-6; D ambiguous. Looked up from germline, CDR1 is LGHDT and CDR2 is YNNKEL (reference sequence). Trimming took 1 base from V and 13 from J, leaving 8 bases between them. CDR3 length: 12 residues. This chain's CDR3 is CASSQGPFPLHF. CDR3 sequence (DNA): TGTGCCAGCAGCCAAGGTCCGTTCCCCCTCCACTTT. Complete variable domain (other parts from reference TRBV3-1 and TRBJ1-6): DTAVSQTPKYLVTQMGNDKSIKCEQNLGHDTMYWYKQDSKKFLKIMFSYNNKELIINETVPNRFSPKSPDKAHLNLHINSLELGDSAVYFCASSQGPFPLHFGNGTRLTVT.

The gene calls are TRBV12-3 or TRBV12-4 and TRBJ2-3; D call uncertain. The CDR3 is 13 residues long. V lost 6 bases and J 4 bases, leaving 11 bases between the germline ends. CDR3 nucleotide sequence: TGTGCCAGCAGATTCATACGGGCAGATACGCAGTATTTT. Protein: CASRFIRADTQYF.

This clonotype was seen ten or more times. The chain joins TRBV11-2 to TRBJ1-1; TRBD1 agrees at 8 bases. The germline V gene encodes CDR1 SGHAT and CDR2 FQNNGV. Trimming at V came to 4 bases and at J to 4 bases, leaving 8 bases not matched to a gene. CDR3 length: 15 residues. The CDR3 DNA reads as TGTGCCAGCAGCTCTATTTGGACAGGGAGCACTGAAGCTTTCTTT. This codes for CASSSIWTGSTEAFF.